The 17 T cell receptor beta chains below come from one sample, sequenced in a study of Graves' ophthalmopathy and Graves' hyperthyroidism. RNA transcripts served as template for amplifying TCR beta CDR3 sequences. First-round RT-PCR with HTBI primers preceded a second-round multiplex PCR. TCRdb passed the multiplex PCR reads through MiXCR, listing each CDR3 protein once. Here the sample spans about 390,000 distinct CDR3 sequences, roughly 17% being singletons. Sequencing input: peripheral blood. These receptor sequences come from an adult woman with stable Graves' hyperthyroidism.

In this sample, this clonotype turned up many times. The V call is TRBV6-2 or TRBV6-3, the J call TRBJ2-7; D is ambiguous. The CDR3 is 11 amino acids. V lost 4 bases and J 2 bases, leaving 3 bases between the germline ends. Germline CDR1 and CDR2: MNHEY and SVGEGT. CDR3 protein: CASSFTYEQYF. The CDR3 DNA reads TGTGCCAGCAGTTTTACCTACGAGCAGTACTTC.

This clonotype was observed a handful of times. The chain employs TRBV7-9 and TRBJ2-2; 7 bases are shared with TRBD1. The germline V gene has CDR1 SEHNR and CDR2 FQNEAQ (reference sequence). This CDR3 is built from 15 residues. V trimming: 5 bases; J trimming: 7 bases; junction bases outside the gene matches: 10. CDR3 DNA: TGTGCCAGCAGCCGACAGACAGGGAAGTTCGGGGAGCTGTTTTTT. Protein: CASSRQTGKFGELFF.

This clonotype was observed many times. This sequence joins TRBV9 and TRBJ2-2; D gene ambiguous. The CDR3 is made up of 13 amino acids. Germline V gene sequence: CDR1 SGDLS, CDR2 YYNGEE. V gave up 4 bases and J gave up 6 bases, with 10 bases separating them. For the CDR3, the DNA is TGTGCCAGCAGCATCAGGTTGGCCGGGGAGCTGTTTTTT. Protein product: CASSIRLAGELFF.

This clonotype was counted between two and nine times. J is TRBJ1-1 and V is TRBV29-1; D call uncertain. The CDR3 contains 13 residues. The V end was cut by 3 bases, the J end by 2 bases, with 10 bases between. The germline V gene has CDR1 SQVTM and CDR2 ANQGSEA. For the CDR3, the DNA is TGCAGCGTTGAGGAGTGGCCCAACACTGAAGCTTTCTTT. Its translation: CSVEEWPNTEAFF.

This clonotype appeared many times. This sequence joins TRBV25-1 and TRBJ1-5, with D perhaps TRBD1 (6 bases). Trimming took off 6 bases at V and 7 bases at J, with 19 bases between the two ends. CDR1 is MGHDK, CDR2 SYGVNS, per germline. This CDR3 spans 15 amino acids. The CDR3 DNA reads TGTGCCAGCAGGGCTCCCCCCCAGGGGTGCCAGCCCCAGCATTTT. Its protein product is CASRAPPQGCQPQHF.

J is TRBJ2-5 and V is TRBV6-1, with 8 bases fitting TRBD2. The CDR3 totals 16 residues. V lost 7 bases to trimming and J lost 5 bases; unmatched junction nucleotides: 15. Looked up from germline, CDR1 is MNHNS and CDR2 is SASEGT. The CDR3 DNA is TGTGCCAGCACTAAAACCCACCGACGGGAGGGGGAGACCCAGTACTTC. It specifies CASTKTHRREGETQYF.

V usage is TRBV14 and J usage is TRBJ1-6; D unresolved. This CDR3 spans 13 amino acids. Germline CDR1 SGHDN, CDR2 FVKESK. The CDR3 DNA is TGTCCCCGCAGTTTGGGCTCTAATTCACCCCTCCACTTT. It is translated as CPRSLGSNSPLHF. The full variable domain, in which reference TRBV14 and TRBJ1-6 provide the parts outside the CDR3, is EAGVTQFPSHSVIEKGQTVTLRCDPISGHDNLYWYRRVMGKEIKFLLHFVKESKQDESGMPNNRFLAERTGGTYSTLKVQPAELEDSGVYFCPRSLGSNSPLHFGNGTRLTVT.

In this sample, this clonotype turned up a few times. CDR3: CATSDGISMGLAGGEQYF. CDR3 in DNA: TGTGCCACCAGTGATGGAATATCGATGGGACTAGCGGGAGGCGAGCAGTACTTC. J is TRBJ2-7 and V is TRBV24-1; 15 bases map to TRBD2. This CDR3 spans 18 amino acids. V dropped 3 bases and J dropped 6; count of bases not matched to a gene: 11. Looked up from germline, CDR1 is KGHDR and CDR2 is SFDVKD.

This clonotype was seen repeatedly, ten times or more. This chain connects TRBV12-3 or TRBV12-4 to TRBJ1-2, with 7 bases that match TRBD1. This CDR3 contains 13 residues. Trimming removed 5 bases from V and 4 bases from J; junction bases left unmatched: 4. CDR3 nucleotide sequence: TGTGCCAGCAGTCCCGGGACAGTCTATGGCTACACCTTC. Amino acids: CASSPGTVYGYTF.

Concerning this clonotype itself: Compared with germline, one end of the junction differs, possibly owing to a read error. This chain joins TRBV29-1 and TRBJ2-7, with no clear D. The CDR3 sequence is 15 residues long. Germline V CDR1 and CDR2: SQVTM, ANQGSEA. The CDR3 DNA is TGCAGCGTTATAGGAGTGGGTCCCAACTCCTACAAGCAGTACTTC. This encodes CSVIGVGPNSYKQYF.

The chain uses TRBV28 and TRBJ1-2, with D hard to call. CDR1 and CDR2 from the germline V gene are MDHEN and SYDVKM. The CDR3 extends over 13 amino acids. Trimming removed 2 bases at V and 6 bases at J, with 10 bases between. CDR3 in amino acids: CASSLSPGDGYTF. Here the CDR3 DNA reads TGTGCCAGCAGTTTAAGTCCTGGTGATGGCTACACCTTC.

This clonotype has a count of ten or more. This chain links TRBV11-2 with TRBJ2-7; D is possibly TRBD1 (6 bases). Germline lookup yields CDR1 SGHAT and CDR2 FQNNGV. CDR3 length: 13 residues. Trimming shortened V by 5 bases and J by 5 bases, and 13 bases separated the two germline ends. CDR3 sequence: CASSPGVADEQYF. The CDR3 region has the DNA TGTGCCAGCAGCCCAGGGGTTGCGGACGAGCAGTACTTC.

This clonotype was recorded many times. The CDR3 reads CASTPINGGRYEQYF. DNA for the CDR3: TGTGCCAGCACCCCCATTAATGGGGGCAGGTACGAGCAGTACTTC. The genes are TRBV7-6 and TRBJ2-7; perhaps TRBD1 as D (6 bases). V lost 7 bases, J lost 4 bases, and 20 bases lay in between. The CDR3 is 15 amino acids. CDR1 and CDR2 from the germline V gene are SGHVS and FNYEAQ.

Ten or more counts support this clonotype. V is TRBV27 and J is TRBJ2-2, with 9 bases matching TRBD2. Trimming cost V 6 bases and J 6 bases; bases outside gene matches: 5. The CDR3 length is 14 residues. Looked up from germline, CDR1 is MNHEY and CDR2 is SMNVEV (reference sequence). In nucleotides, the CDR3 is TGTGCCAGCAGACTAGCGGGTTATTCCGGGGAGCTGTTTTTT. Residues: CASRLAGYSGELFF.

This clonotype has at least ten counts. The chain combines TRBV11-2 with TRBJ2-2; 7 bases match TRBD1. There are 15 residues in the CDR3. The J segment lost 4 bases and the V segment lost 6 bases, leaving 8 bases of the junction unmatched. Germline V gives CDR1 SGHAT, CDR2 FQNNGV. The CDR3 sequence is CASRRQGFFTGELFF. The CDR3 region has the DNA TGTGCCAGCAGGAGACAGGGATTCTTCACCGGGGAGCTGTTTTTT.

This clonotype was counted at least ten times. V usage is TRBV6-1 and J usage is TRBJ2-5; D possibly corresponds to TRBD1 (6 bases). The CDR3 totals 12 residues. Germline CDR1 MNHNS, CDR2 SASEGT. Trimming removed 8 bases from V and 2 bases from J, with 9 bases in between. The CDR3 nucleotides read TGTGCCAGCCACAGGGTTCAAGAGACCCAGTACTTC. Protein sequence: CASHRVQETQYF.

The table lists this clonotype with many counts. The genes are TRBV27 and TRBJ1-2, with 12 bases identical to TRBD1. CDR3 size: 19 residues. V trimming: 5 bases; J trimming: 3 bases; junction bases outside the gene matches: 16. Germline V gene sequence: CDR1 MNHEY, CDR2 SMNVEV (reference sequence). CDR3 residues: CASSPSGTGGAILYYGYTF. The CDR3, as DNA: TGTGCCAGCAGTCCCTCCGGGACAGGGGGCGCTATTTTGTACTATGGCTACACCTTC.